This T cell receptor (beta chain) emerged from a study of OX40 agonist ivuxolimab in advanced cancers. Germline CDR1 is SGHNT and CDR2 is YYREEE (reference sequence). The V end was cut by 5 bases, the J end by 6 bases, with 15 bases between. The CDR3 is 14 amino acids. TCRdb's copy holds only in-frame clones and misses some; the assay was immunoSEQ multiplex PCR. Of approximately 66,000 clones listed, around 89% were seen once; the top ten hold around 0.53%. Sequenced material: CD4+ or CD8+ T cells sorted from blood, taken in a trial of the OX40 agonist ivuxolimab. This clonotype was obtained from an adult with an advanced solid tumor such as melanoma, head and neck, liver or kidney cancer. J is TRBJ2-1 and V is TRBV5-4; D perhaps matches TRBD2 (7 bases). CDR3 bases: TGTGCCAGCAGGCTGGAGGGGGGGGCCAATGAGCAGTTCTTC. Translation gives CASRLEGGANEQFF.